The following is a TCR beta chain sequence with its context. No antigen is known for it. CDR1 MNHNY and CDR2 SVGAGI come from the germline V gene (reference sequence). The trim removed 2 bases at V and 1 base at J, leaving 3 bases unmatched. The CDR3 runs to 15 residues. This record comes from a study of glioma-infiltrating T cells after dendritic cell vaccination. Regarding the study as a whole: The cohort had few patients with full blood and tumor sets.

The time point was: after dendritic cell vaccination, including at tumor progression/relapse. Fresh-frozen tumor tissue and more than two years of survival data were available for all. No glioblastoma patient carried an isocitrate dehydrogenase mutation. Input was 1.5 to 2.5 ug genomic DNA, or all available if less. Assay: immunoSEQ multiplex PCR; the TCRdb copy retains only in-frame clones and omits some. The table lists around 10,000 clones, 81% of them singletons, with 35% to 45% in the top ten. The sequencing used blood, collected after dendritic cell vaccination. This sequence was found in a human donor with glioblastoma. The rearrangement joins TRBV6-6 to TRBJ1-1; 8 bases agree with TRBD1. CDR3 sequence: CASSYGDRSNTEAFF. The CDR3 nucleotides read TGTGCCAGCAGTTACGGGGACAGGTCGAACACTGAAGCTTTCTTT.